Each of the 25 T cell receptor beta chains below was sequenced from the same sample in a study of cytomegalovirus exposure and HLA in healthy donors. Primers included in the PCR were 60 Vbeta and 13 Jbeta primers. Sequencing was performed with immunoSEQ multiplex PCR; in TCRdb, only in-frame clones are kept and a portion is missing. The sample table sets out 80,000 to 100,000 clones. Sequencing used PBMCs. Every receptor here comes from a man aged 45-65 years in good health and CMV-seronegative.

V and J are TRBV9 and TRBJ1-5; 7 bases line up with TRBD1. The CDR3 is made up of 15 amino acids. CDR1 is SGDLS, CDR2 YYNGEE, per germline. Trimming cost V 0 bases and J 6 bases; bases outside gene matches: 6. The CDR3 DNA reads as TGTGCCAGCAGCGTAGGGGCAGGGGGAGGTCAGCCCCAGCATTTT. This translates into CASSVGAGGGQPQHF.

In nucleotides, the CDR3 is TGTGCCAGCAGCGTGGACAGGACCGTTACACCCCTCCACTTT. Protein sequence: CASSVDRTVTPLHF. The chain links TRBV7-3 to TRBJ1-6; 7 nucleotides match TRBD1. V lost 5 bases to trimming and J lost 11 bases; unmatched junction nucleotides: 9. Germline V gives CDR1 SGHTA, CDR2 FQGTGA. This CDR3 is built from 14 residues.

V gene TRBV18 combines with J gene TRBJ1-1; tentative D call: TRBD1 (5 bases). V was cut by 0 bases and J by 1 base, with 9 bases left in between. CDR1 KGHSH and CDR2 LQKENI come from the germline V gene. CDR3 length equals 15 residues. The CDR3 is CASSPPAGKNTEAFF. For the CDR3, the DNA is TGTGCCAGCTCACCACCGGCAGGGAAGAACACTGAAGCTTTCTTT.

The genes are TRBV15 and TRBJ2-2; tentatively, D is TRBD1 (6 bases). The germline V gene has CDR1 LNHNV and CDR2 YYDKDF (reference sequence). CDR3 length equals 17 residues. With 0 bases removed from V and 1 base from J, the gap between germline ends came to 12 bases. The DNA for the CDR3 is TGTGCCACCAGCAGAGATTGGCAGGGGCAGAACACCGGGGAGCTGTTTTTT. This codes for CATSRDWQGQNTGELFF.

The chain uses TRBV6-6 and TRBJ2-3; TRBD1 might be the D (6 bases). Looked up from germline, CDR1 is MNHNY and CDR2 is SVGAGI (reference sequence). V dropped 4 bases and J dropped 5 bases, with 13 bases sitting between them. This CDR3 is built from 14 residues. The CDR3 nucleotides are TGTGCCAGCAGTTTTACAGGGAGCGGAGATACGCAGTATTTT. Its protein product is CASSFTGSGDTQYF.

The chain combines TRBV28 with TRBJ1-6; TRBD1 matches 8 bases. Germline CDR1 is MDHEN and CDR2 is SYDVKM. CDR3 length: 16 residues. V gave up 1 base and J gave up 7 bases; unmatched junction bases: 6. CDR3 sequence reads: CASSLLRDRFNSPLHF. CDR3 coding DNA: TGTGCCAGCAGTTTATTAAGGGACAGGTTCAATTCACCCCTCCACTTT. Drawing the rest from reference TRBV28 and TRBJ1-6, the complete variable domain is DVKVTQSSRYLVKRTGEKVFLECVQDMDHENMFWYRQDPGLGLRLIYFSYDVKMKEKGDIPEGYSVSREKKERFSLILESASTNQTSMYLCASSLLRDRFNSPLHFGNGTRLTVT.

V is TRBV10-3 and J is TRBJ1-1, with D perhaps TRBD1 (6 bases). Trimming took off 5 bases at V and 1 base at J, with 11 bases between the two ends. The CDR3 is 14 amino acids. From germline, CDR1 is ENHRY and CDR2 SYGVKD. In nucleotides, the CDR3 is TGTGCCATCAGTCTAGGGGGTTCGAACACTGAAGCTTTCTTT. Protein sequence: CAISLGGSNTEAFF.

This chain connects TRBV28 to TRBJ1-2; TRBD1 matches at 8 bases. The CDR3 is 14 residues long. From germline, CDR1 is MDHEN and CDR2 SYDVKM. V was pared by 3 bases and J by 6 bases, with 6 bases of the junction left unmatched. The CDR3 spells CASSLDRVGNGYTF. For the CDR3, the DNA is TGTGCCAGCAGTTTGGACAGGGTGGGAAATGGCTACACCTTC.

This chain uses TRBV28 with TRBJ2-7, with 7 bases identical to TRBD1. The junction had 7 bases not matched to a gene; V was cut back by 8 bases and J by 3 bases. This CDR3 spans 13 amino acids. The germline V gene has CDR1 MDHEN and CDR2 SYDVKM. In DNA form, the CDR3 reads TGTGCCAGCCGACGGGACAGCAACTACGAGCAGTACTTC. Translation gives CASRRDSNYEQYF.

This chain joins TRBV7-8 and TRBJ2-7; D uncertain. Per the germline V gene, CDR1 is SGHVS and CDR2 is FQNEAQ. The CDR3 sequence is 15 residues long. V lost 4 bases and J lost 3, with 16 bases in between. The CDR3 spells CASSSLYRLNYEQYF. In nucleotides, the CDR3 is TGTGCCAGCAGCTCCCTCTACCGACTCAACTACGAGCAGTACTTC.

The chain uses TRBV20-1 and TRBJ1-1; D possibly corresponds to TRBD1 (5 bases). Germline V gene lookup returns CDR1 DFQATT and CDR2 SNEGSKA (reference sequence). The CDR3 is 11 amino acids. The germline V and J ends were trimmed by 5 bases and 6 bases, with 10 bases remaining between them. CDR3 amino acids: CSAPPRAEAFF. In DNA, the CDR3 is TGCAGTGCTCCCCCCAGGGCTGAAGCTTTCTTT.

This chain links TRBV11-2 with TRBJ2-2, with 10 positions matching TRBD1. V dropped 5 bases and J dropped 1; count of bases not matched to a gene: 7. The CDR3 totals 17 residues. The germline gives CDR1 SGHAT, CDR2 FQNNGV. The CDR3 is CASSGGTGVGNTGELFF. CDR3 sequence (DNA): TGTGCCAGCAGCGGGGGGACAGGGGTGGGGAACACCGGGGAGCTGTTTTTT.

The J gene is TRBJ2-1, the V gene TRBV10-3; 11 nucleotides match TRBD2. CDR1 ENHRY and CDR2 SYGVKD come from the germline V gene. With 0 bases clipped from V and 4 bases from J, the junction kept 5 bases outside the gene matches. This CDR3 comprises 17 residues. The CDR3: CAISESGLAGGYNEQFF. In DNA form, the CDR3 reads TGTGCCATCAGTGAGTCAGGGCTAGCGGGGGGTTACAATGAGCAGTTCTTC.

V gene TRBV21-1 combines with J gene TRBJ1-6; the tabulated D call, TRBD1, remains unverified against the DNA. TRBV21-1 is deemed a pseudogene. The CDR3 extends over 13 amino acids. The CDR3 protein is CASSKVGFRSLHF. The CDR3 coding sequence is TGTGCCAGCAGCAAAGTGGGCTTTAGGTCCCTCCACTTT.

The J gene is TRBJ2-6, the V gene TRBV6-1, with a tentative D call TRBD2 (6 bases). Germline V gene data show CDR1 as MNHNS and CDR2 as SASEGT. The CDR3 is made up of 15 amino acids. Trimming left V 7 bases short and J 2 bases short, with 12 bases between. DNA for the CDR3: TGTGCCAGCACCGGAAGGAGGGCTGGGGCCAACGTCCTGACTTTC. This encodes CASTGRRAGANVLTF.

V is TRBV7-9 and J is TRBJ1-1; unclear D gene. The CDR3 contains 13 residues. Trimming removed 4 bases at V and 8 bases at J, with 14 bases between. The V gene's germline CDR1 is SEHNR and CDR2 FQNEAQ (reference sequence). The CDR3 DNA reads as TGTGCCAGCAGCTCGTACGCCGGGAGAGAAGCTTTCTTT. Encoded protein: CASSSYAGREAFF.

This rearrangement joins TRBV7-2 to TRBJ1-1; D ambiguous. The CDR3 loop spans 14 amino acids. Germline CDR1 SGHTA, CDR2 FQGNSA. V was clipped by 5 bases and J by 0 bases, with 10 bases between them. The chain's CDR3 is CASSLSLLNTEAFF. CDR3 DNA sequence: TGTGCCAGCAGCCTTAGCCTACTGAACACTGAAGCTTTCTTT.

The chain uses TRBV28 and TRBJ1-2, with a weak D call TRBD1 (5 bases). Trimming took off 3 bases at V and 6 bases at J, with 5 bases between the two ends. This CDR3 region has 11 residues. The germline V gene has CDR1 MDHEN and CDR2 SYDVKM. As DNA, the CDR3 is TGTGCCAGCAGTTTCAGGGATGGCTACACCTTC. Translation gives CASSFRDGYTF.

This chain uses TRBV7-9 with TRBJ1-1, with unresolved D. Germline V lookup: CDR1 SEHNR, CDR2 FQNEAQ (reference sequence). V was pared by 1 base and J by 0 bases, with 12 bases between. The CDR3 extends over 16 amino acids. The CDR3 spells CASSLVRSYLNTEAFF. Written as DNA, the CDR3 is TGTGCCAGCAGCTTAGTTCGTTCCTATCTGAACACTGAAGCTTTCTTT.

The chain has TRBV28 and TRBJ1-1; 9 bases map to TRBD1. The CDR3 has 13 amino acids. The germline CDR1 and CDR2 sequences are MDHEN and SYDVKM. The V and J ends lost 6 bases and 7 bases, in that order; junction bases with no gene match: 6. In nucleotides, the CDR3 is TGTGCCAGCAGGGGACAGGGTAGGGGTGAAGCTTTCTTT. Translation: CASRGQGRGEAFF. Supplemented by reference TRBV28 and TRBJ1-1, the full variable domain reads DVKVTQSSRYLVKRTGEKVFLECVQDMDHENMFWYRQDPGLGLRLIYFSYDVKMKEKGDIPEGYSVSREKKERFSLILESASTNQTSMYLCASRGQGRGEAFFGQGTRLTVV.

The gene calls are TRBV9 and TRBJ2-7; TRBD2 aligns across 8 bases. This CDR3 has 16 residues. The V gene's germline CDR1 is SGDLS and CDR2 YYNGEE. Losses at the gene ends were 0 bases for V and 4 bases for J; bases not matched to a gene: 9. The CDR3 region has the DNA TGTGCCAGCAGCGTAGAGGGTAGCGGGACCCTTTACGAGCAGTACTTC. This translates into CASSVEGSGTLYEQYF.

The V call is TRBV4-1, the J call TRBJ2-3; perhaps TRBD1 as D (6 bases). Germline V gene data show CDR1 as MGHRA and CDR2 as YSYEKL. The CDR3 is 15 residues long. V shed 8 bases and J shed 4 bases, with 19 bases lying between them. CDR3 nucleotides: TGCGCCAGCCGCCCTACGAGGGGGACGGCAGATACGCAGTATTTT. Its protein is CASRPTRGTADTQYF.

This chain uses TRBV6-5 with TRBJ1-2; tentative D call: TRBD1 (5 bases). This CDR3 has 14 residues. Germline V gives CDR1 MNHEY, CDR2 SVGAGI. V lost 6 bases and J lost 0, with 11 bases in between. As DNA, the CDR3 is TGTGCCAGCAGCCCGCGGGGGACTAACTATGGCTACACCTTC. Translating gives CASSPRGTNYGYTF.

The chain links TRBV4-2 to TRBJ2-1; 10 nucleotides line up with TRBD2. V shed 0 bases, J shed 5 bases, and the junction held 4 bases outside the gene matches. Germline-derived CDR1 and CDR2 are LGHNA and YNFKEQ. This CDR3 has 16 amino acids. In nucleotides, the CDR3 is TGTGCCAGCAGCCAAGAGGAACTAGCGGGGAACAATGAGCAGTTCTTC. Protein sequence: CASSQEELAGNNEQFF.

The chain is built from TRBV6-6 and TRBJ2-1; the D gene is possibly TRBD2 (5 bases). The CDR3 totals 13 residues. Germline V lookup: CDR1 MNHNY, CDR2 SVGAGI (reference sequence). V was shortened by 4 bases and J by 4 bases, with 8 bases between the two germline ends. Here the CDR3 DNA reads TGTGCCAGCAGTTTTACGGGGTACAATGAGCAGTTCTTC. Translating it yields CASSFTGYNEQFF.